This passage covers 14 T cell receptor beta chains from one sample sequenced in a study of T cell repertoires in cytomegalovirus infection. TCRdb reanalysed the reads using MiXCR and keeps one entry per CDR3 protein. The data hold some 680,000 distinct CDR3 sequences, with under 40% observed a single time. The sample taken for sequencing was PBMCs. The receptors stem from a human donor in good health (CMV status not recorded). Some clones in this sample may be carry-over from other donors' samples.

At least ten counts were recorded for this clonotype. The chain recombines TRBV7-6 with TRBJ1-3; D is uncertain. CDR3 length: 14 residues. Germline CDR1 and CDR2: SGHVS and FNYEAQ. Trimming pared 5 bases from V and 0 bases from J, leaving 8 bases between. CDR3 DNA sequence: TGTGCCAGCAGCCGAGGGCTCTCTGGAAACACCATATATTTT. Translated: CASSRGLSGNTIYF. Based on the CDR3 plus reference TRBV7-6 and TRBJ1-3, the full variable domain is GAGVSQSPRYKVTKRGQDVALRCDPISGHVSLYWYRQALGQGPEFLTYFNYEAQQDKSGLPNDRFSAERPEGSISTLTIQRTEQRDSAMYRCASSRGLSGNTIYFGEGSWLTVV.

This chain uses TRBV10-2 with TRBJ2-7; D gene ambiguous. The CDR3 contains 14 residues. CDR1 and CDR2 from the germline V gene are WSHSY and SAAADI. Trimming removed 6 bases from V and 6 bases from J, with 18 bases in between. The CDR3 loop reads CASRDRASWSEQYF. The CDR3 DNA follows: TGCGCCAGCAGAGACCGGGCCTCCTGGAGCGAGCAGTACTTC.

The chain uses TRBV4-2 and TRBJ2-3, with 7 bases aligning to TRBD2. Germline-derived CDR1 and CDR2 are LGHNA and YNFKEQ. Unmatched junction bases numbered 7, after V lost 1 base and J lost 0 bases. The CDR3 totals 17 residues. The CDR3 sequence is CASSQVSSGVSTDTQYF. The CDR3 nucleotides are TGTGCCAGCAGCCAAGTTTCGAGCGGGGTTAGCACAGATACGCAGTATTTT.

This clonotype has only a few counts. The CDR3 DNA reads TGTGCCACCAGCAGCCCAGCGGGGAGCACAGATACGCAGTATTTT. Residues: CATSSPAGSTDTQYF. The chain combines TRBV15 with TRBJ2-3; 7 bases line up with TRBD2. J was trimmed by 0 bases and V by 3 bases; bases with no gene match: 3. CDR1 LNHNV and CDR2 YYDKDF come from the germline V gene (reference sequence). The CDR3 is made up of 15 amino acids. The full variable domain, rest sourced from reference TRBV15 and TRBJ2-3, is DAMVIQNPRYQVTQFGKPVTLSCSQTLNHNVMYWYQQKSSQAPKLLFHYYDKDFNNEADTPDNFQSRRPNTSFCFLDIRSPGLGDTAMYLCATSSPAGSTDTQYFGPGTRLTVL.

The chain joins TRBV28 to TRBJ2-7; 9 positions agree with TRBD2. The CDR3 consists of 14 residues. V shed 8 bases, J shed 9 bases, and the junction held 14 bases outside the gene matches. The germline V gene encodes CDR1 MDHEN and CDR2 SYDVKM. The CDR3 loop is CASCGGRARDAQYF. CDR3 nucleotides: TGTGCCAGCTGTGGCGGGAGGGCCCGGGATGCGCAGTACTTC.

This clonotype was picked up a small number of times. The chain has TRBV7-2 and TRBJ2-7; 9 positions match TRBD1. Per germline, CDR1 SGHTA and CDR2 FQGNSA. CDR3 length: 14 residues. The V and J ends lost 5 bases and 7 bases, in that order; junction bases with no gene match: 9. The CDR3 DNA sequence: TGTGCCAGCAGCAACCGGGACAGGGTAGGGGAGCAGTACTTC. Translation gives CASSNRDRVGEQYF.

The CDR3 DNA sequence: TGTGCCAGCAAATCACCCAACACGGAGACAGGGAGCAATCAGCCCCAGCATTTT. Its translation: CASKSPNTETGSNQPQHF. The chain has TRBV7-6 and TRBJ1-5, with 7 bases aligning to TRBD1. Germline V lookup: CDR1 SGHVS, CDR2 FNYEAQ. CDR3 size: 18 residues. Germline trimming cut 7 bases from V and 1 base from J; bases unmatched to any gene: 16.

This clonotype appeared a few times. V is TRBV4-1 and J is TRBJ2-1, with D unresolved. Germline loops: CDR1 MGHRA, CDR2 YSYEKL. With 4 bases removed from V and 2 bases from J, the gap between germline ends came to 18 bases. There are 17 residues in the CDR3. The CDR3 DNA follows: TGCGCCAGCAGCCCCAGGAGCCAGGCCCCGACCTACAATGAGCAGTTCTTC. Protein: CASSPRSQAPTYNEQFF.

Only a few counts were recorded for this clonotype. The genes are TRBV20-1 and TRBJ2-3, with 9 positions matching TRBD2. CDR3 size: 14 residues. V was pared by 2 bases and J by 0 bases, with 0 bases of the junction left unmatched. Germline assignment: CDR1 DFQATT and CDR2 SNEGSKA (reference sequence). The CDR3 DNA sequence: TGCAGTGCTAGACTAGCGGGGAGCACAGATACGCAGTATTTT. Protein product: CSARLAGSTDTQYF.

The chain employs TRBV19 and TRBJ2-1; a weak D match, TRBD2 (5 bases). The V gene lost 8 bases and the J gene lost 1 base, with 9 bases spanning the gap. Germline V gene data show CDR1 as LNHDA and CDR2 as SQIVND (reference sequence). There are 13 residues in the CDR3. The CDR3 DNA reads as TGTGCCAGTTCCCGGGAATCCTACAATGAGCAGTTCTTC. Its protein is CASSRESYNEQFF.

As to this clonotype: At one boundary the junction diverges from the germline segment, which might be a read error. The chain combines TRBV6-1 with TRBJ2-5; maybe TRBD2 (6 bases). The germline V gene encodes CDR1 MNHNS and CDR2 SASEGT. CDR3 length equals 11 residues. The CDR3 sequence: CASSELGRSAF. For the CDR3, the DNA is TGTGCCAGCAGTGAACTTGGGAGGAGTGCGTTC.

The chain joins TRBV6-2 or TRBV6-3 to TRBJ2-7; 14 nucleotides agree with TRBD2. CDR1 and CDR2 from the germline V gene are MNHEY and SVGEGT. The ends lost 2 bases at V and 2 bases at J; junction bases unmatched: 2. This CDR3 spans 16 amino acids. The chain's CDR3 is CASSYGTSGGAYEQYF. The CDR3 DNA reads TGTGCCAGCAGTTACGGGACTAGCGGGGGCGCCTACGAGCAGTACTTC.

This clonotype was found a few times. This chain connects TRBV5-6 to TRBJ2-2; D call uncertain. Trimming left V 0 bases short and J 4 bases short, with 7 bases between. Germline CDR1 is SGHDT and CDR2 is YYEEEE. The CDR3 is 14 residues long. The CDR3 here is CASSLAHGTGELFF. The CDR3 DNA is TGTGCCAGCAGCTTGGCCCATGGCACCGGGGAGCTGTTTTTT.

The rearrangement uses TRBV6-2 or TRBV6-3 and TRBJ2-7; D not resolved. V was shortened by 2 bases and J by 4 bases, with 9 bases between the two germline ends. Germline loops: CDR1 MNHEY, CDR2 SVGEGT. The CDR3 is made up of 13 amino acids. The CDR3 region has the DNA TGTGCCAGCAGTTACAGGAAAGAGTACGAGCAGTACTTC. Translation gives CASSYRKEYEQYF.